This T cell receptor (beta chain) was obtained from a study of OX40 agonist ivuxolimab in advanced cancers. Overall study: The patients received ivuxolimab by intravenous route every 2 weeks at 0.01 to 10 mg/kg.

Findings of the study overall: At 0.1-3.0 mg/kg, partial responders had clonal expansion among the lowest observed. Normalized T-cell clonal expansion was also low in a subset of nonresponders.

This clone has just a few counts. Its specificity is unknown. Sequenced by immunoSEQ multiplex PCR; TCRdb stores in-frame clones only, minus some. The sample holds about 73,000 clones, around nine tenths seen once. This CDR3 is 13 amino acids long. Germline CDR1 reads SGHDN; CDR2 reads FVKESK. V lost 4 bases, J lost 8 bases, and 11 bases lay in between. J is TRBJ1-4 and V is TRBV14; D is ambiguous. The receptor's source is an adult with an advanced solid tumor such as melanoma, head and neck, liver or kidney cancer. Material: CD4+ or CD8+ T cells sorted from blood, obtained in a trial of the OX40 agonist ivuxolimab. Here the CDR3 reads CASSRTLGEKLFF. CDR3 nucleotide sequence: TGTGCCAGCAGCCGCACCCTCGGCGAAAAACTGTTTTTT.